This TCR beta chain was captured in a study of regulatory T cells in long-lasting Graves disease. Study-level findings and limits: There were preferences for TRBV28, TRBJ1-2 and TRBJ2-5 in persistent disease. Persistent Graves' patients showed reduced TCR diversity versus newly diagnosed patients.

The time point here: newly diagnosed GD, antithyroid drugs for less than 3 months. RNA extracted from PBMCs served as the sequencing template. Diagnosis followed American Thyroid Association guidelines for Graves' disease. The CDR3 is made up of 15 amino acids. V lost 4 bases, J lost 4 bases, and 5 bases stayed unmatched. The germline V gene encodes CDR1 SGHRS and CDR2 YFSETQ. According to the study, TCR beta libraries were built with iRepertoire HTBI primers and CDR3-region Arm-PCR. Using its own MiXCR run on the multiplex PCR reads, TCRdb lists one record per CDR3 protein. This sample yields roughly 500,000 distinct CDR3 sequences, of which more than 10% are seen a single time; around 10% belongs to the top ten. Remarks on this clonotype: The antigen is undetermined.

The same data also contributed to another study, on T cells in Graves' hyperthyroidism and ophthalmopathy.

This TCR came from a woman aged 30 to 39 with Graves disease. The sequenced sample was peripheral blood mononuclear cells (PBMCs), obtained at new diagnosis, from a patient treated with antithyroid drugs. V gene TRBV5-1 combines with J gene TRBJ2-1; 10 bases match TRBD2. The DNA for the CDR3 is TGCGCCAGCAGCATCTCTAGCGGGAGTTACAATGAGCAGTTCTTC. It yields the protein CASSISSGSYNEQFF.